Presented here are 5 T cell receptor beta chains from one specimen sequenced in a study of glioma-infiltrating T cells after dendritic cell vaccination. Using immunoSEQ multiplex PCR, the repertoire was profiled, and TCRdb retains in-frame clones only, with some absent. The sample carries 95,000 to 110,000 clones, roughly 76% recorded once. Sequencing used blood, obtained before dendritic cell vaccination. Receptors originate from a human donor with glioblastoma.

The chain couples TRBV7-8 to TRBJ1-6; maybe TRBD1 (5 bases). The CDR3 sequence is 13 residues long. V lost 4 bases and J lost 8, with 9 bases in between. Germline V lookup: CDR1 SGHVS, CDR2 FQNEAQ. The CDR3 here is CASSWRRDSPLHF. CDR3 in DNA: TGTGCCAGCAGCTGGCGCAGGGATTCACCCCTCCACTTT.

This clone has a single count. The rearrangement joins TRBV5-1 to TRBJ2-1; 9 bases line up with TRBD2. CDR3 size: 19 residues. Trimming at V came to 0 bases and at J to 0 bases, leaving 10 bases not matched to a gene. Germline loops: CDR1 SGHRS, CDR2 YFSETQ. CDR3 bases: TGCGCCAGCAGCTTGGCCGGGCGGGGGGGCTTTTTCTCCTACAATGAGCAGTTCTTC. This codes for CASSLAGRGGFFSYNEQFF.

As for this clone: Since no conserved phenylalanine or tryptophan closes the CDR3, a read error is the likely cause. The chain links TRBV7-9 to TRBJ1-2, with D maybe TRBD1 (5 bases). Looked up from germline, CDR1 is SEHNR and CDR2 is FQNEAQ (reference sequence). The CDR3 loop spans 14 amino acids. V was shortened by 6 bases and J by 5 bases, with 16 bases between the two germline ends. CDR3 sequence (DNA): TGTGCCAGCAGTCTGCTGGGGGGGGAATATGGCTACACCTCC. It encodes CASSLLGGEYGYTS.

The chain links TRBV5-1 to TRBJ2-2; 14 nucleotides align to TRBD2. CDR3 length: 15 residues. V lost 4 bases to trimming and J lost 7 bases; unmatched junction nucleotides: 3. CDR1 and CDR2 from the germline V gene are SGHRS and YFSETQ. The CDR3 nucleotides are TGCGCCAGCAGCCCCGGGACTAGCGGGGGCGGGGAGCTGTTTTTT. It specifies CASSPGTSGGGELFF.

As DNA, the CDR3 is TGTGCCAGCGGCCGCAAGGACACCGGAGCCTACGAGCAGTACTTC. Encoded protein: CASGRKDTGAYEQYF. The chain combines TRBV2 with TRBJ2-7; D may be TRBD1 (5 bases). Per germline, CDR1 SNHLY and CDR2 FYNNEI. With 8 bases removed from V and 2 bases from J, the gap between germline ends came to 19 bases. This CDR3 is built from 15 residues. Full variable domain (missing parts from reference TRBV2 and TRBJ2-7): EPEVTQTPSHQVTQMGQEVILRCVPISNHLYFYWYRQILGQKVEFLVSFYNNEISEKSEIFDDQFSVERPDGSNFTLKIRSTKLEDSAMYFCASGRKDTGAYEQYFGPGTRLTVT.